One and the same sample provided the 32 T cell receptor beta chains below, sequenced in a study of beta chain features in type 1 diabetes. As every portion of the isolated RNA was reverse transcribed, the sequencing read expressed TCRB transcripts. The method was immunoSEQ multiplex PCR; TCRdb's version includes in-frame clones alone and lacks a portion of them. The sample includes 640,000 or so clones, roughly 12% of them seen just once. Their target antigens are unknown. Findings and limits, study-wide: When Type 1 diabetes patients were examined, their TCRB CDR3s proved moderately but significantly shorter in all four CD4+ subsets.

Specimen: naive CD4+ T cells from blood. Every receptor here comes from a man aged 18 to 35 with type 1 diabetes.

The V call is TRBV1, the J call TRBJ2-3. TRBV1 is a recognized pseudogene. This CDR3 is 16 amino acids long. CDR3 protein: CTSSQDLGPGPDTQYF. CDR3 nucleotides: TGCACCAGCAGCCAAGATTTGGGACCTGGCCCAGATACGCAGTATTTT.

In its sample, this clone was seen a few times. The rearrangement links TRBV18 to TRBJ2-7; D might be TRBD2 (7 bases). Trimming removed 6 bases at V and 3 bases at J, with 18 bases between. The CDR3 is 15 amino acids. Germline lookup yields CDR1 KGHSH and CDR2 LQKENI. This chain's CDR3 is CASSAGGGGLYEQYF. The CDR3 DNA reads TGTGCCAGCTCCGCCGGGGGCGGGGGACTCTACGAGCAGTACTTC.

The chain employs TRBV5-4 and TRBJ2-5; 7 positions match TRBD2. V lost 3 bases, J lost 4 bases, and 9 bases stayed unmatched. Germline-derived CDR1 and CDR2 are SGHNT and YYREEE (reference sequence). The CDR3 consists of 15 residues. CDR3 bases: TGTGCCAGCAGCTCCGGACTAGTCCTTACAGAGACCCAGTACTTC. It encodes CASSSGLVLTETQYF.

The chain uses TRBV7-9 and TRBJ1-2; TRBD1 aligns across 8 bases. The CDR3 totals 13 residues. The V and J ends lost 11 bases and 2 bases, in that order; junction bases with no gene match: 7. CDR1 and CDR2 (germline): SEHNR, FQNEAQ (reference sequence). The CDR3 loop is CAAGTGSNYGYTF. The DNA of the CDR3 is TGTGCCGCCGGGACAGGTTCCAACTATGGCTACACCTTC.

About this clone: The sample carries other DNA sequences with the same CDR3. The chain recombines TRBV28 with TRBJ1-1; D is uncertain. V dropped 2 bases and J dropped 0 bases, with 4 bases sitting between them. Germline V lookup: CDR1 MDHEN, CDR2 SYDVKM. The CDR3 has 13 amino acids. The CDR3 coding sequence is TGTGCCAGCAGTTTAAGGCTGAACACTGAAGCTTTCTTT. It specifies CASSLRLNTEAFF.

The chain has TRBV30 and TRBJ2-1; 10 nucleotides align to TRBD2. Germline V gene data show CDR1 as GTSNPN and CDR2 as SVGIG (reference sequence). The CDR3 has 15 amino acids. V trimming: 1 base; J trimming: 4 bases; junction bases outside the gene matches: 4. This CDR3 reads CAWSAAGGLYNEQFF. CDR3 nucleotide sequence: TGTGCCTGGAGTGCAGCGGGGGGGCTTTACAATGAGCAGTTCTTC.

This clone was recorded a few times. The chain has TRBV14 and TRBJ1-6; 9 bases line up with TRBD1. CDR3 length: 14 amino acids. With V trimmed by 5 bases and J by 9 bases, 5 bases remained unmatched. Germline-derived CDR1 and CDR2 are SGHDN and FVKESK. This CDR3 is CASSGQGQGSPLHF. The CDR3 region has the DNA TGTGCCAGCAGCGGACAGGGGCAAGGTTCACCCCTCCACTTT.

This chain joins TRBV7-9 and TRBJ2-4; no reliable D call. There are 17 residues in the CDR3. Trimming pared 1 base from V and 3 bases from J, leaving 16 bases between. Germline V gene lookup returns CDR1 SEHNR and CDR2 FQNEAQ (reference sequence). CDR3 bases: TGTGCCAGCAGCTTAGAGGGCGGAATCGGCCACAAAAACATTCAGTACTTC. This gives the protein CASSLEGGIGHKNIQYF.

This clone was observed a few times. Within the sample, other DNA sequences also encode this same CDR3. The CDR3 coding sequence is TGTGCCAGCAGCCTCGGGCCAGGCGCTGAAGCTTTCTTT. Residues: CASSLGPGAEAFF. The chain uses TRBV13 and TRBJ1-1; D is unclear. V was pared by 5 bases and J by 6 bases, with 13 bases between. This CDR3 is built from 13 residues. Looked up from germline, CDR1 is PRHDT and CDR2 is FYEKMQ (reference sequence).

CDR3 amino acids: CASSTWDGFNTEAFF. The DNA for the CDR3 is TGTGCCAGCAGCACATGGGACGGTTTCAACACTGAAGCTTTCTTT. This sequence joins TRBV21-1 and TRBJ1-1. TRBV21-1 is a listed pseudogene. The CDR3 has 15 amino acids.

This chain joins TRBV6-6 and TRBJ2-3; 11 bases fit TRBD2. In germline, CDR1 is MNHNY, CDR2 SVGAGI (reference sequence). This CDR3 contains 16 residues. V was clipped by 6 bases and J by 7 bases; unmatched bases: 12. DNA for the CDR3: TGTGCCAGCAGCCTCACCCTAGCGGGGGGCCCAAATACGCAGTATTTT. This translates into CASSLTLAGGPNTQYF.

This chain uses TRBV15 with TRBJ1-4; TRBD1 might be the D (6 bases). Deletions cut 1 base from V and 3 bases from J, with 12 bases between. The CDR3 is made up of 16 amino acids. CDR1 is LNHNV, CDR2 YYDKDF, per germline (reference sequence). The CDR3, as DNA: TGTGCCACCAGCAGAGTAGCCGGGACACCTAATGAAAAACTGTTTTTT. This translates into CATSRVAGTPNEKLFF.

This clone was detected only a few times. V gene TRBV10-3 combines with J gene TRBJ2-5, with a tentative D call TRBD1 (6 bases). From germline, CDR1 is ENHRY and CDR2 SYGVKD. The CDR3 extends over 14 amino acids. Trimming took 0 bases from V and 5 from J, leaving 10 bases between them. CDR3 nucleotides: TGTGCCATCAGTGAGTCCACAGGGTCCGAGACCCAGTACTTC. It encodes CAISESTGSETQYF.

The chain has TRBV6-5 and TRBJ1-5; tentatively, D is TRBD1 (6 bases). Trimming shortened V by 6 bases and J by 3 bases, and 15 bases separated the two germline ends. The CDR3 sequence is 15 residues long. Germline assignment: CDR1 MNHEY and CDR2 SVGAGI. CDR3 loop: CASRIGGGINQPQHF. In DNA form, the CDR3 reads TGTGCCAGCAGGATCGGAGGGGGTATCAATCAGCCCCAGCATTTT.

The table lists this clone with a few counts. The V and J genes are TRBV28 and TRBJ2-7; 10 nucleotides match TRBD1. The trim removed 5 bases at V and 4 bases at J, leaving 11 bases unmatched. The germline V gene has CDR1 MDHEN and CDR2 SYDVKM. There are 16 residues in the CDR3. As DNA, the CDR3 is TGTGCCAGCAGTGCCGGTGGAGGACAGGGGGTTTACGAGCAGTACTTC. Its translation is CASSAGGGQGVYEQYF.

CDR3 region: CASSRTGGNYGYTF. The CDR3 DNA follows: TGTGCCAGCAGCCGGACAGGGGGTAACTATGGCTACACCTTC. The chain links TRBV5-6 to TRBJ1-2; 10 bases are shared with TRBD1. The junction had 1 base not matched to a gene; V was cut back by 4 bases and J by 1 base. This CDR3 spans 14 amino acids. Germline CDR1 SGHDT, CDR2 YYEEEE.

This clone was picked up a small number of times. V gene TRBV28 combines with J gene TRBJ2-7; D unclear. V gave up 5 bases and J gave up 4 bases, with 27 bases separating them. This CDR3 spans 18 amino acids. CDR1 MDHEN and CDR2 SYDVKM come from the germline V gene. The CDR3 nucleotides are TGTGCCAGCAGTCGCCCTGCCACAACAGCCTTGGTTGGTTACGAGCAGTACTTC. The encoded protein is CASSRPATTALVGYEQYF.

This CDR3 is CASSPGASGNTIYF. The CDR3 DNA sequence: TGTGCCAGCTCACCAGGGGCCTCTGGAAACACCATATATTTT. This sequence joins TRBV18 and TRBJ1-3; TRBD1 is a possible D gene (5 bases). CDR3 length: 14 amino acids. Germline V gene sequence: CDR1 KGHSH, CDR2 LQKENI. Deletions cut 2 bases from V and 0 bases from J, with 5 bases between.

The chain recombines TRBV27 with TRBJ1-1; possible D gene TRBD1, 6 bases. Trimming removed 6 bases from V and 2 bases from J, with 13 bases in between. The CDR3 has 14 residues. Germline V gene data show CDR1 as MNHEY and CDR2 as SMNVEV (reference sequence). For the CDR3, the DNA is TGTGCCAGCAGGGACAGTTACATTAACACTGAAGCTTTCTTT. It translates to CASRDSYINTEAFF.

The chain uses TRBV30 and TRBJ1-5; D is possibly TRBD1 (5 bases). The CDR3 totals 13 residues. The germline V gene has CDR1 GTSNPN and CDR2 SVGIG (reference sequence). V was pared by 6 bases and J by 1 base, with 10 bases between. CDR3 amino acids: CACDRGSNQPQHF. Here the CDR3 DNA reads TGTGCCTGTGACCGGGGGAGCAATCAGCCCCAGCATTTT.

This clone was detected only a few times. The CDR3 protein is CAIRGLAGDTDTQYF. CDR3 DNA sequence: TGTGCCATAAGGGGACTAGCGGGGGACACAGATACGCAGTATTTT. The V call is TRBV10-3, the J call TRBJ2-3; 14 bases are a match to TRBD2. The CDR3 is made up of 15 amino acids. Trimming removed 9 bases from V and 2 bases from J; junction bases left unmatched: 4. From germline, CDR1 is ENHRY and CDR2 SYGVKD.

This clone was recorded a few times. V is TRBV28 and J is TRBJ2-6; weak D call: TRBD1 (5 bases). The V end lost 5 bases, the J end lost 4 bases, and 21 bases lay between the germline ends. The CDR3 is 18 amino acids. Germline assignment: CDR1 MDHEN and CDR2 SYDVKM. For the CDR3, the DNA is TGTGCCAGCAGTCTTACATGGGGCGGTTCGGCCGGGGCCAACGTCCTGACTTTC. Translated, it gives CASSLTWGGSAGANVLTF.

The chain uses TRBV10-3 and TRBJ2-2, with 7 bases aligning to TRBD1. This CDR3 has 16 amino acids. CDR1 is ENHRY and CDR2 is SYGVKD in the germline V gene. J lost 0 bases, V lost 4 bases, and 5 bases had no gene match. CDR3 residues: CAISGVGTANTGELFF. The CDR3 DNA reads TGTGCCATCAGTGGGGTGGGGACAGCGAACACCGGGGAGCTGTTTTTT.

In its sample, this clone was seen a few times. The chain uses TRBV5-1 and TRBJ2-5; D is unclear. The germline CDR1 and CDR2 sequences are SGHRS and YFSETQ. This CDR3 is 12 amino acids long. V was clipped by 0 bases and J by 5 bases, with 5 bases between them. CDR3 sequence (DNA): TGCGCCAGCAGCTTGGATATGGAGACCCAGTACTTC. Protein sequence: CASSLDMETQYF.

This clone was picked up a small number of times. The rearrangement joins TRBV30 to TRBJ1-2; no clear D. This CDR3 spans 14 amino acids. Germline V gene data show CDR1 as GTSNPN and CDR2 as SVGIG (reference sequence). V lost 0 bases to trimming and J lost 4 bases, with 12 bases between them. The CDR3 loop is CAWSVTRSSYGYTF. The CDR3 nucleotides are TGTGCCTGGAGTGTAACAAGATCTAGCTATGGCTACACCTTC. Based on the CDR3 plus reference TRBV30 and TRBJ1-2, the full variable domain is SQTIHQWPATLVQPVGSPLSLECTVEGTSNPNLYWYRQAAGRGLQLLFYSVGIGQISSEVPQNLSASRPQDRQFILSSKKLLLSDSGFYLCAWSVTRSSYGYTFGSGTRLTVV.

This clone was seen a handful of times. The chain recombines TRBV4-1 with TRBJ1-6; no clear D gene. This CDR3 contains 16 residues. Germline CDR1 reads MGHRA; CDR2 reads YSYEKL. The V end was cut by 4 bases, the J end by 9 bases, with 19 bases between. CDR3 in amino acids: CASSRSLADIASPLHF. In nucleotides, the CDR3 is TGCGCCAGCAGCCGCTCTCTGGCAGATATAGCTTCACCCCTCCACTTT.

The chain links TRBV19 to TRBJ2-7; D gene unclear. The germline gives CDR1 LNHDA, CDR2 SQIVND (reference sequence). The CDR3 runs to 12 residues. Trimming removed 4 bases from V and 2 bases from J, with 6 bases in between. CDR3 amino acids: CASSTGPYEQYF. The CDR3 coding sequence is TGTGCCAGTAGTACCGGCCCCTACGAGCAGTACTTC. The variable domain in full, with the rest retrieved from reference TRBV19 and TRBJ2-7, is DGGITQSPKYLFRKEGQNVTLSCEQNLNHDAMYWYRQDPGQGLRLIYYSQIVNDFQKGDIAEGYSVSREKKESFPLTVTSAQKNPTAFYLCASSTGPYEQYFGPGTRLTVT.

Only a few counts were recorded for this clone. V usage is TRBV30 and J usage is TRBJ1-2; D is uncertain. Germline loops: CDR1 GTSNPN, CDR2 SVGIG (reference sequence). The CDR3 sequence is 12 residues long. Between the trimmed V and J ends, which lost 2 bases and 4 bases, there was a span of 8 bases. CDR3 loop: CAWSTGTYGYTF. CDR3 in DNA: TGTGCCTGGAGTACCGGTACCTATGGCTACACCTTC.

J is TRBJ1-4 and V is TRBV6-5, with D possibly matching TRBD1 (6 bases). Germline assignment: CDR1 MNHEY and CDR2 SVGAGI. This CDR3 has 13 amino acids. V lost 4 bases to trimming and J lost 7 bases, with 10 bases between them. CDR3 sequence reads: CASSLTQGEKLFF. The CDR3 DNA is TGTGCCAGCAGTTTAACACAGGGTGAAAAACTGTTTTTT.

The genes are TRBV9 and TRBJ1-1; D gene unclear. V shed 3 bases and J shed 1 base, with 7 bases lying between them. This CDR3 has 13 residues. Germline V gene data show CDR1 as SGDLS and CDR2 as YYNGEE. The chain's CDR3 is CASSAMTNTEAFF. In DNA, the CDR3 is TGTGCCAGCAGCGCCATGACGAACACTGAAGCTTTCTTT.

The chain joins TRBV5-6 to TRBJ2-5; 9 bases are a match to TRBD2. J lost 5 bases, V lost 2 bases, and 7 bases had no gene match. There are 15 residues in the CDR3. Germline-derived CDR1 and CDR2 are SGHDT and YYEEEE. CDR3 residues: CASSFSGGAAETQYF. CDR3 DNA: TGTGCCAGCAGCTTTAGCGGGGGAGCCGCGGAGACCCAGTACTTC.

The chain couples TRBV7-8 to TRBJ1-1; 7 nucleotides match TRBD1. The CDR3 runs to 15 residues. The trim removed 2 bases at V and 1 base at J, leaving 4 bases unmatched. Germline V CDR1 and CDR2: SGHVS, FQNEAQ. For the CDR3, the DNA is TGTGCCAGCAGCTTATCTGGGACAGCGAACACTGAAGCTTTCTTT. Protein product: CASSLSGTANTEAFF.